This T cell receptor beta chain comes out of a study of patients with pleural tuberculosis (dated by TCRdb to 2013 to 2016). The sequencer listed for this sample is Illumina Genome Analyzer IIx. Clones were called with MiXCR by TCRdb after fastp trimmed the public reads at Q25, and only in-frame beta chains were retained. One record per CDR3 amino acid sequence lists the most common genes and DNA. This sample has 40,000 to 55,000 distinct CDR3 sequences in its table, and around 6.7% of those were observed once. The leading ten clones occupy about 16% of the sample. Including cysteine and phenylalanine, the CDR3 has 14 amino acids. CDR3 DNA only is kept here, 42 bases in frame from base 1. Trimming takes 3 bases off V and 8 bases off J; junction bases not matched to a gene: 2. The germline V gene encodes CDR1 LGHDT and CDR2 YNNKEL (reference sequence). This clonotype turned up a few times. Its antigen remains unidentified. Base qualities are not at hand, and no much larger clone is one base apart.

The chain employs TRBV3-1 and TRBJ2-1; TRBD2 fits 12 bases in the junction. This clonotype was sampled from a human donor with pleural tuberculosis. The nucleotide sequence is TGTGCCAGCAGCCAGACTAGCGGGAGAGATGAGCAGTTCTTC. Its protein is CASSQTSGRDEQFF.